The subject of this entry is one T cell receptor beta chain. The antigen remains unidentified. CDR1 MNHEY and CDR2 SVGEGT come from the germline V gene. This CDR3 contains 15 residues. Trimming removed 1 base from V and 0 bases from J, with 9 bases in between. The sample comes from a study of T-cell memory formation after mild COVID-19. General study results and limits: CD4+ contracting clones were found mainly in CM and EM, and CD8+ ones in EMRA. In pre-infection memory, a portion of responding clones appeared, which suggested that cross-reactive memory joined. CD4/CD8 balance held among clones contracting day 15 to 85, and later expanders leaned CD4+.

5'RACE with constant-segment primers yielded barcoded, UMI-tagged TCR alpha and TCR beta cDNA libraries. TCRdb re-analysed the 5' RACE reads in MiXCR, keeping a single row per CDR3 protein. The sample consists of 450,000 or so distinct CDR3 sequences, nearly 25% of them appearing once. Sequenced input: PBMCs or a T cell subset sorted from them (not recorded which). This receptor was taken from an adult woman who had mild COVID-19 (a few samples of this study predate the infection). Cell type and time point are not known. The gene calls are TRBV6-2 or TRBV6-3 and TRBJ1-1, with D unresolved. CDR3 bases: TGTGCCAGCAGTTACTTCAGGTCGATGAACACTGAAGCTTTCTTT. Encoded protein: CASSYFRSMNTEAFF.